These 20 T cell receptor beta chains were sequenced from one sample in a study of control samples from healthy donors and cancer patients. TCRdb's copy holds only in-frame clones and misses some; the assay was immunoSEQ multiplex PCR. The sample includes about 160,000 clones, just over 95% of them seen just once. The specimen sequenced was blood. These receptors were collected from a woman in her twenties or thirties in good health.

V usage is TRBV7-9 and J usage is TRBJ2-5; the D call may be TRBD1 or TRBD2 (6 bases each). The CDR3 sequence is 14 residues long. V was pared by 5 bases and J by 5 bases, with 15 bases between. The germline V gene has CDR1 SEHNR and CDR2 FQNEAQ (reference sequence). Written as DNA, the CDR3 is TGTGCCAGCAGCCCCAAGGGGGGCAGGGAGACCCAGTACTTC. Residues: CASSPKGGRETQYF.

This sequence joins TRBV28 and TRBJ2-7; no firm D call. This CDR3 contains 13 residues. Germline CDR1 reads MDHEN; CDR2 reads SYDVKM. V dropped 10 bases and J dropped 3 bases, with 16 bases sitting between them. In nucleotides, the CDR3 is TGTGCCACCAAGGAAGGCTATCTCTACGAGCAGTACTTC. Its protein product is CATKEGYLYEQYF.

This chain links TRBV5-1 with TRBJ1-4; no clear D. This CDR3 has 14 residues. CDR1 and CDR2 (germline): SGHRS, YFSETQ. The germline V and J ends were trimmed by 0 bases and 8 bases, with 11 bases remaining between them. The DNA of the CDR3 is TGCGCCAGCAGCTTGGCTGGGTCGAGCGAAAAACTGTTTTTT. Protein product: CASSLAGSSEKLFF. Full variable domain (missing parts from reference TRBV5-1 and TRBJ1-4): KAGVTQTPRYLIKTRGQQVTLSCSPISGHRSVSWYQQTPGQGLQFLFEYFSETQRNKGNFPGRFSGRQFSNSRSEMNVSTLELGDSALYLCASSLAGSSEKLFFGSGTQLSVL.

This clone showed up just once. The genes are TRBV4-2 and TRBJ2-5; 7 nucleotides agree with TRBD2. The CDR3 covers 19 residues. Germline CDR1 LGHNA, CDR2 YNFKEQ. The ends lost 0 bases at V and 2 bases at J; junction bases unmatched: 15. The CDR3 reads CASSQDLAVGRGMQETQYF. CDR3 DNA: TGTGCCAGCAGCCAAGATCTAGCTGTAGGGCGGGGGATGCAAGAGACCCAGTACTTC.

Here the CDR3 DNA reads TGTGCCAGCAGTTACGGGGGGGCTATGGGCACTGAAGCTTTCTTT. Amino acids: CASSYGGAMGTEAFF. The chain combines TRBV28 with TRBJ1-1, with D tentatively TRBD1 (6 bases). The CDR3 loop spans 15 amino acids. Trimming took 4 bases from V and 4 from J, leaving 16 bases between them. CDR1 is MDHEN, CDR2 SYDVKM, per germline. Full variable domain (outside the CDR3, taken from reference TRBV28 and TRBJ1-1): DVKVTQSSRYLVKRTGEKVFLECVQDMDHENMFWYRQDPGLGLRLIYFSYDVKMKEKGDIPEGYSVSREKKERFSLILESASTNQTSMYLCASSYGGAMGTEAFFGQGTRLTVV.

This chain links TRBV7-9 with TRBJ1-5; TRBD1 is a possible D gene (6 bases). Per germline, CDR1 SEHNR and CDR2 FQNEAQ (reference sequence). With 1 base removed from V and 0 bases from J, the gap between germline ends came to 7 bases. CDR3 length equals 15 residues. As DNA, the CDR3 is TGTGCCAGCAGCTTAGGGACAGTTAGCAATCAGCCCCAGCATTTT. Translation gives CASSLGTVSNQPQHF.

The chain combines TRBV20-1 with TRBJ1-6, with a possible D match to TRBD1 (6 bases). The V gene's germline CDR1 is DFQATT and CDR2 SNEGSKA (reference sequence). The CDR3 loop spans 15 amino acids. V shed 3 bases and J shed 7 bases, with 16 bases lying between them. The CDR3 region is CSASIGGQRNSPLHF. The CDR3 region has the DNA TGCAGTGCTAGTATAGGGGGGCAGAGAAATTCACCCCTCCACTTT.

V and J are TRBV28 and TRBJ2-7; weak D call: TRBD2 (5 bases). CDR3 length equals 11 residues. Trimming cost V 6 bases and J 3 bases, with 6 bases left between them. CDR1 and CDR2 (germline): MDHEN, SYDVKM. In DNA, the CDR3 is TGTGCCAGCAGCGAGGGCTACGAGCAGTACTTC. Its protein product is CASSEGYEQYF.

The chain uses TRBV5-6 and TRBJ2-7, with 7 bases aligning to TRBD1. CDR3 length equals 14 residues. CDR1 is SGHDT, CDR2 YYEEEE, per germline. With 5 bases clipped from V and 4 bases from J, the junction kept 9 bases outside the gene matches. In DNA form, the CDR3 reads TGTGCCAGCAGTTCACGGGGACAGTCTTACGAGCAGTACTTC. Translation: CASSSRGQSYEQYF. The complete variable domain, with remaining parts taken from reference TRBV5-6 and TRBJ2-7, reads DAGVTQSPTHLIKTRGQQVTLRCSPKSGHDTVSWYQQALGQGPQFIFQYYEEEERQRGNFPDRFSGHQFPNYSSELNVNALLLGDSALYLCASSSRGQSYEQYFGPGTRLTVT.

The chain combines TRBV28 with TRBJ2-1; no firm D call. CDR1 is MDHEN, CDR2 SYDVKM, per germline. Between the trimmed V and J ends, which lost 7 bases and 10 bases, there was a span of 17 bases. The CDR3 spans 13 residues. As DNA, the CDR3 is TGTGCCAGCAACAAGTTAGAATTGGGGGAGCAGTTCTTC. Its protein product is CASNKLELGEQFF.

The chain recombines TRBV15 with TRBJ2-1; D unclear. This CDR3 contains 13 residues. Trimming removed 0 bases from V and 7 bases from J, with 7 bases in between. Germline V CDR1 and CDR2: LNHNV, YYDKDF (reference sequence). The CDR3 region has the DNA TGTGCCACCAGCAGAGATACGCATAATGAGCAGTTCTTC. It translates to CATSRDTHNEQFF.

The chain combines TRBV11-2 with TRBJ2-1; 11 nucleotides line up with TRBD2. This CDR3 has 19 residues. Germline V CDR1 and CDR2: SGHAT, FQNNGV. Unmatched junction bases numbered 15, after V lost 5 bases and J lost 3 bases. CDR3 nucleotide sequence: TGTGCCAGCAGCCCTAACGTCTTTGCCGGGACTAGCGGCTACAATGAGCAGTTCTTC. This gives the protein CASSPNVFAGTSGYNEQFF.

The V call is TRBV6-1, the J call TRBJ2-7, with a weak D call TRBD1 (5 bases). Trimming pared 3 bases from V and 2 bases from J, leaving 8 bases between. Germline CDR1 is MNHNS and CDR2 is SASEGT. The CDR3 consists of 13 residues. CDR3 bases: TGTGCCAGCAGTGACAGGGTTACCTACGAGCAGTACTTC. It is translated as CASSDRVTYEQYF.

The CDR3: CASSLAGVNQPQHF. The CDR3, as DNA: TGTGCCAGCAGCTTAGCCGGGGTCAATCAGCCCCAGCATTTT. This rearrangement joins TRBV28 to TRBJ1-5, with D unresolved. The CDR3 sequence is 14 residues long. Germline-derived CDR1 and CDR2 are MDHEN and SYDVKM. The germline V and J ends were trimmed by 6 bases and 3 bases, with 12 bases remaining between them.

The chain is built from TRBV6-5 and TRBJ2-5; possibly TRBD1 or TRBD2 for D (5 bases each). The CDR3 consists of 14 residues. V was trimmed by 2 bases and J by 9 bases, leaving 16 bases between them. Per germline, CDR1 MNHEY and CDR2 SVGAGI. The CDR3 coding sequence is TGTGCCAGCAGTTACGAGGGGTTGGGGGTGGCCCAGTACTTC. Protein product: CASSYEGLGVAQYF.

The rearrangement uses TRBV19 and TRBJ1-6, with 9 bases lining up with TRBD1. The CDR3 has 15 amino acids. The junction had 6 bases not matched to a gene; V was cut back by 5 bases and J by 7 bases. Germline lookup yields CDR1 LNHDA and CDR2 SQIVND (reference sequence). CDR3 amino acids: CASSWTGEKNSPLHF. The CDR3 nucleotides are TGTGCCAGTAGTTGGACAGGGGAAAAAAATTCACCCCTCCACTTT.

The gene calls are TRBV5-1 and TRBJ1-2, with D possibly TRBD1 on 6 matching bases. Germline CDR1 is SGHRS and CDR2 is YFSETQ. Trimming removed 3 bases from V and 6 bases from J, with 15 bases in between. The CDR3 covers 14 residues. The DNA of the CDR3 is TGCGCCAGCAGCTGGATCGGACAGAAGGATGGCTACACCTTC. This translates into CASSWIGQKDGYTF.

This clone has just a few counts. The chain recombines TRBV19 with TRBJ1-5; TRBD1 matches at 8 bases. There are 14 residues in the CDR3. The V and J ends lost 6 bases and 6 bases, in that order; junction bases with no gene match: 7. Germline V CDR1 and CDR2: LNHDA, SQIVND (reference sequence). This CDR3 is CASRTLQGVQPQHF. DNA of the CDR3: TGTGCCAGTAGAACCCTACAGGGGGTTCAGCCCCAGCATTTT.

The chain uses TRBV18 and TRBJ1-6, with D unclear. Trimming removed 5 bases from V and 7 bases from J, with 15 bases in between. The CDR3 is 15 amino acids. Germline V gene lookup returns CDR1 KGHSH and CDR2 LQKENI. This CDR3 is CASSSDGPPNSPLHF. The CDR3 region has the DNA TGTGCCAGCTCATCCGACGGCCCCCCCAATTCACCCCTCCACTTT.

CDR3 sequence: CASSEPGQRYGYTF. The CDR3 nucleotides are TGTGCCAGCAGTGAGCCGGGACAGAGGTATGGCTACACCTTC. The chain couples TRBV2 to TRBJ1-2, with 7 bases that match TRBD1. Germline-derived CDR1 and CDR2 are SNHLY and FYNNEI. Trimming took 3 bases from V and 5 from J; bases not matched to a gene: 6. This CDR3 has 14 residues.